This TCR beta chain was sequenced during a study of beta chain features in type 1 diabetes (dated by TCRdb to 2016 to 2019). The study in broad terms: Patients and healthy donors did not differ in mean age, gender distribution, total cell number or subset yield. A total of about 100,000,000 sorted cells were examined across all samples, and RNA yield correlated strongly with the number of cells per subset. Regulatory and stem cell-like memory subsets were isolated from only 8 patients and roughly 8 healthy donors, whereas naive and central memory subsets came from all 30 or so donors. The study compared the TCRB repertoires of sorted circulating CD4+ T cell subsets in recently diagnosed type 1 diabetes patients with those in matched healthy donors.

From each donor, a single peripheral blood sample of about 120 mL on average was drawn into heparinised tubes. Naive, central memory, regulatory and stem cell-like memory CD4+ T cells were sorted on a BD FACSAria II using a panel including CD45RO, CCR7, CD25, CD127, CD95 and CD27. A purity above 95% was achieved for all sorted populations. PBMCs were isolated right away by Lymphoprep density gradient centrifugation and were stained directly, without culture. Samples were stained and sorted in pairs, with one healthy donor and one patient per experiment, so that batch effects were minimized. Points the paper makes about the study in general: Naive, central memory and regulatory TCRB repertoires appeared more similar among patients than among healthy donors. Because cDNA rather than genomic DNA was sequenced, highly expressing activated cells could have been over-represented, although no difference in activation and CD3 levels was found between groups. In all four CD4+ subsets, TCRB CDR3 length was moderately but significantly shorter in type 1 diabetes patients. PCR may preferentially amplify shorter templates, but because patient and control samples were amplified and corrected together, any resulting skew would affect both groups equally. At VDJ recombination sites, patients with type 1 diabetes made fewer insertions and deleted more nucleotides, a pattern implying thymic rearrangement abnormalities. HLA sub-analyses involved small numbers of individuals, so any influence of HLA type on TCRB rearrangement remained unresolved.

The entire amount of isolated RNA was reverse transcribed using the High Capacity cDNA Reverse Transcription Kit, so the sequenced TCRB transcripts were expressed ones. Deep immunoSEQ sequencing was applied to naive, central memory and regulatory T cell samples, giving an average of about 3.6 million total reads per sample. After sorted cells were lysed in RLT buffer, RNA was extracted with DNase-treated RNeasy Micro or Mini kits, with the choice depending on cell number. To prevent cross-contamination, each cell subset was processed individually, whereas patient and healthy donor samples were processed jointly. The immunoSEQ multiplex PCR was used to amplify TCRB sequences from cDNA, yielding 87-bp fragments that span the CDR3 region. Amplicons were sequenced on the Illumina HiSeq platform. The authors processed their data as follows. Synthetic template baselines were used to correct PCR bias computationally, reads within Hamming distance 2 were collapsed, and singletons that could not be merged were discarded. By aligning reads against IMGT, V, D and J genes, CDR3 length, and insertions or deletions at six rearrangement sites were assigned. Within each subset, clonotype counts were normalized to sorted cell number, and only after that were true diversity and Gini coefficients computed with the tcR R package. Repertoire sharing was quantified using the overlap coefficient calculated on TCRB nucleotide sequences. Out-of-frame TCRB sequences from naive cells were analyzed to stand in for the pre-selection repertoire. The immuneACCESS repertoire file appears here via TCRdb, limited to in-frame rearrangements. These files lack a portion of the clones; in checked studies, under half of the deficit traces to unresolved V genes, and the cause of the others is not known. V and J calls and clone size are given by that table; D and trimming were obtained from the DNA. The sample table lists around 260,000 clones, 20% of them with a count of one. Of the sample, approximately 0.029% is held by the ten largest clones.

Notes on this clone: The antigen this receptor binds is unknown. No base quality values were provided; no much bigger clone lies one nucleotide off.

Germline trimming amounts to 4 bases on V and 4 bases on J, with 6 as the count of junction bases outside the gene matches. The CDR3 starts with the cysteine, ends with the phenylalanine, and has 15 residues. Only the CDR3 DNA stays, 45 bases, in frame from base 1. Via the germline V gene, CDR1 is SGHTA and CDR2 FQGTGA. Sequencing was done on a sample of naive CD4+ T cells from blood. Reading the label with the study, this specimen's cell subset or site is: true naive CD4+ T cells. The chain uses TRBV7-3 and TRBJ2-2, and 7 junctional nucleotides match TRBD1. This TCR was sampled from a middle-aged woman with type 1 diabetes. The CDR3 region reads CASSSSDRVTGELFF. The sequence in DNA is TGTGCCAGCAGCTCCTCTGACAGGGTCACCGGGGAGCTGTTTTTT.